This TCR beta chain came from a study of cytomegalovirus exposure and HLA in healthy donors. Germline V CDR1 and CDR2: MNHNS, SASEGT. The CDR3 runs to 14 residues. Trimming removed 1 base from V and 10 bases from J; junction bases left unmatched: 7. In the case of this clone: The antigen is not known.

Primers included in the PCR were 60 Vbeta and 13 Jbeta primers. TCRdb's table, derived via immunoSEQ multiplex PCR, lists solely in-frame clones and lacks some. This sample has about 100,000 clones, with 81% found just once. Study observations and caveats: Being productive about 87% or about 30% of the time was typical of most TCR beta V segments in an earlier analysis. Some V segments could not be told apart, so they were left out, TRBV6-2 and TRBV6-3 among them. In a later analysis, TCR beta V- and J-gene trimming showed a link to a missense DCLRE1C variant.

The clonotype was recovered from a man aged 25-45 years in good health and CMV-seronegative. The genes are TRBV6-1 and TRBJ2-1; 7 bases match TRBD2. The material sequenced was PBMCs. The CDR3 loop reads CASSEDGEAGEQFF. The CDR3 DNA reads TGTGCCAGCAGTGAAGACGGGGAAGCGGGAGAGCAGTTCTTC.